The present T cell receptor (beta chain) was sequenced within a study of beta chain features in type 1 diabetes. Study-wide findings and caveats: Any HLA-type effect on TCRB rearrangement remained unresolved here.

This clone was counted a few times. What it recognizes is unknown. Germline loops: CDR1 MDHEN, CDR2 SYDVKM. The ends were cut back, 6 bases at V and 2 bases at J, with 13 bases in the middle. The CDR3 length is 14 residues. Every isolated RNA sample was fully reverse transcribed, so sequencing captured expressed TCRB transcripts. TCRdb keeps only in-frame clones here, not all; method: immunoSEQ multiplex PCR. The sample consists of some 900,000 clones, roughly 15% of them appearing once. The clonotype originates from a young woman in good health. The rearrangement joins TRBV28 to TRBJ2-5; unclear D gene. The material sequenced was naive CD4+ T cells from blood. The DNA for the CDR3 is TGTGCCAGCAGCTCGCAACAAAGTCAAGAGACCCAGTACTTC. It specifies CASSSQQSQETQYF. The entire variable domain, with the rest obtained from reference TRBV28 and TRBJ2-5, is as follows: DVKVTQSSRYLVKRTGEKVFLECVQDMDHENMFWYRQDPGLGLRLIYFSYDVKMKEKGDIPEGYSVSREKKERFSLILESASTNQTSMYLCASSSQQSQETQYFGPGTRLLVL.